This T cell receptor (beta chain) derives from a study of cytomegalovirus exposure and HLA in healthy donors. Remarks on this clone: No antigen is known for it.

Overall study results and limits: Presence/absence analysis assumed near-uniform sequencing depth across donors. Per a prior analysis, the majority of TCR beta V segments were productive roughly 87% or roughly 30% of the time.

A multiplex PCR was run with 60 Vbeta primers and 13 Jbeta primers. Here immunoSEQ multiplex PCR was the method, and the copy in TCRdb shows in-frame clones only, minus some. The sample has 100,000 or so clones; 75% to 90% are singletons. Per the germline V gene, CDR1 is SGHAT and CDR2 is FQNNGV. Trimming removed 0 bases from V and 8 bases from J, with 14 bases in between. The CDR3 is 15 residues long. The specimen was PBMCs. This sequence originates from a man younger than 45 in good health and CMV-seronegative. This chain connects TRBV11-2 to TRBJ2-1, with D possibly being TRBD1 (5 bases). CDR3 DNA: TGTGCCAGCAGCTTAGAGTTTCGCAGGGTAGATGAGCAGTTCTTC. The encoded protein is CASSLEFRRVDEQFF.